One sample yielded the 8 T cell receptor beta chains listed below, sequenced in a study of blood T cell repertoires in COVID-19. The table came from immunoSEQ multiplex PCR; TCRdb's copy has only in-frame clones and leaves some out. The sample has about 72,000 clones; approximately 85% are singletons. The source material was peripheral blood. These receptors were collected from an elderly woman with active or convalescent COVID-19.

The chain links TRBV5-1 to TRBJ1-1; no firm D call. The germline V gene encodes CDR1 SGHRS and CDR2 YFSETQ. This CDR3 is built from 14 residues. Trimming took off 0 bases at V and 2 bases at J, with 8 bases between the two ends. CDR3 amino acids: CASSLGEINTEAFF. DNA for the CDR3: TGCGCCAGCAGCTTGGGCGAGATTAACACTGAAGCTTTCTTT.

This clone was seen a handful of times. This rearrangement joins TRBV11-3 to TRBJ1-1; D remains unclear. The CDR3 has 13 amino acids. The V end lost 1 base, the J end lost 5 bases, and 8 bases lay between the germline ends. CDR1 and CDR2 (germline): SGHNT, YENEEA. The CDR3 DNA follows: TGTGCCAGCAGCTTAGCTCCCCAGACTGAAGCTTTCTTT. This codes for CASSLAPQTEAFF.

The chain recombines TRBV7-2 with TRBJ2-7; D may be TRBD1 (5 bases). Trimming stripped 5 bases from V and 4 bases from J, with 15 bases between. The CDR3 length is 14 residues. The germline V gene has CDR1 SGHTA and CDR2 FQGNSA. The CDR3: CASSPNPGLYEQYF. The CDR3 coding sequence is TGTGCCAGCAGCCCTAACCCAGGGTTGTACGAGCAGTACTTC.

With regard to this clone: Relative to the germline gene, one junction end is altered; a read error may explain this. The rearrangement uses TRBV12-3 or TRBV12-4 and TRBJ2-5; 10 nucleotides align to TRBD2. This CDR3 has 13 amino acids. Written as DNA, the CDR3 is TGTGCCGGCAGTTTAGCGGGGGGAGAGACCCAGTACTTC. Translated, it gives CAGSLAGGETQYF.

In its sample, this clone was seen a few times. The CDR3 bases are TGTGCCAGCAGCCCCTTGGGGGGAGAGACCCAGTACTTC. Translating gives CASSPLGGETQYF. The gene calls are TRBV7-8 and TRBJ2-5, with D perhaps TRBD2 (6 bases). The CDR3 spans 13 residues. The V and J ends lost 5 bases and 4 bases respectively, with 11 bases between them. Germline-derived CDR1 and CDR2 are SGHVS and FQNEAQ.

The V and J genes are TRBV7-3 and TRBJ2-1; D perhaps matches TRBD2 (6 bases). Germline V lookup: CDR1 SGHTA, CDR2 FQGTGA. V was trimmed by 3 bases and J by 7 bases, leaving 16 bases between them. This CDR3 is 15 amino acids long. The CDR3 DNA reads TGTGCCAGCAGCTTTGGCGGGACCTTAAGGAATGAGCAGTTCTTC. Protein: CASSFGGTLRNEQFF.

This chain connects TRBV11-2 to TRBJ2-2; D gene unclear. V shed 2 bases and J shed 0 bases, with 10 bases lying between them. From germline, CDR1 is SGHAT and CDR2 FQNNGV. This CDR3 is built from 16 residues. DNA for the CDR3: TGTGCCAGCAGCTTATTTCACACCTCGAACACCGGGGAGCTGTTTTTT. Translating it yields CASSLFHTSNTGELFF.

The rearrangement links TRBV12-3 or TRBV12-4 to TRBJ2-4; the D is unclear. The CDR3 totals 11 residues. V shed 5 bases and J shed 13 bases, with 12 bases lying between them. The CDR3 here is CASSLTSIQYF. CDR3 nucleotide sequence: TGTGCCAGCAGTCTAACGAGCATCCAGTACTTC.